This T cell receptor beta chain was recovered during a study of early stage breast cancer tumors. Study outcomes and limitations: Enriched TCRB sequences shared across patients were mostly commonly generated sequences. In most of the 16 patients, blood comparison separated tumor from normal breast.

The CDR3 has 17 residues. Germline CDR1 and CDR2: LGHNA and YNFKEQ. The V end was cut by 0 bases, the J end by 3 bases, with 16 bases between. With respect to this clone: What it binds is unknown.

Each sample had two DNA replicates, approximately 0.5 ug blood or around 1.6 ug tissue. TCRdb's table, derived via immunoSEQ multiplex PCR, lists solely in-frame clones and lacks some. The sample lists about 53,000 clones, just over 90% occurring once. The TCR originated in a person between 65 and 80 years old with breast cancer. This chain joins TRBV4-2 and TRBJ2-3; D may be TRBD2 (5 bases). The sample comprised blood. CDR3 amino acids: CASSQEPSADGTDTQYF. CDR3 in DNA: TGTGCCAGCAGCCAAGAACCTTCAGCGGACGGGACAGATACGCAGTATTTT.